What follows are 12 T cell receptor beta chains derived from one specimen sequenced in a study of OX40 agonist ivuxolimab in advanced cancers. Some clones are missing from TCRdb's copy, which holds only in-frame ones; the method was immunoSEQ multiplex PCR. The sample contains about 26,000 clones, 85% to 90% of which appear only once. Source: CD4+ or CD8+ T cells sorted from blood, taken in a trial of the OX40 agonist ivuxolimab. The receptors here all came from an adult with an advanced solid tumor such as melanoma, head and neck, liver or kidney cancer.

This clone was observed a single time. An end of the junction does not agree with germline; a read error may underlie this. The chain has TRBV29-1 and TRBJ2-1, with TRBD2 matching over 8 bases. CDR3 length equals 12 residues. The germline V gene has CDR1 SQVTM and CDR2 ANQGSEA. As DNA, the CDR3 is TGCAGCGTCCGGACTAGCTACGATGAGCAGTTCTTC. Translated, it gives CSVRTSYDEQFF.

The chain couples TRBV23-1 to TRBJ1-5; D is unresolved. TRBV23-1 is filed as an ORF, its function uncertain. V lost 10 bases and J lost 4, with 20 bases in between. CDR3 length equals 15 residues. CDR3 loop: CAKTEVGTENQPQHF. CDR3 nucleotide sequence: TGCGCCAAAACTGAGGTCGGAACAGAGAATCAGCCCCAGCATTTT.

As to this clone: One junction end does not reproduce the germline sequence, and a read error may be involved. The chain recombines TRBV13 with TRBJ2-1, with D uncertain. The CDR3 has 14 amino acids. Germline V gene data show CDR1 as PRHDT and CDR2 as FYEKMQ (reference sequence). The CDR3 loop reads CANSLSPRYNEQFF. The CDR3 nucleotides read TGTGCCAACAGCTTATCACCGAGATACAATGAGCAGTTCTTC.

This chain uses TRBV5-4 with TRBJ2-3; maybe TRBD2 (6 bases). Trimming stripped 0 bases from V and 1 base from J, with 15 bases between. The CDR3 contains 17 residues. Germline-derived CDR1 and CDR2 are SGHNT and YYREEE (reference sequence). The CDR3: CASSLGVASVGTDTQYF. In DNA, the CDR3 is TGTGCCAGCAGCTTGGGAGTGGCTAGCGTGGGCACAGATACGCAGTATTTT.

J is TRBJ2-1 and V is TRBV2, with D possibly being TRBD1 (5 bases). This CDR3 is 13 amino acids long. The germline CDR1 and CDR2 sequences are SNHLY and FYNNEI. The V end was cut by 8 bases, the J end by 0 bases, with 8 bases between. This chain's CDR3 is CASLGDSYNEQFF. The DNA for the CDR3 is TGTGCCAGCTTAGGGGACTCCTACAATGAGCAGTTCTTC.

The chain employs TRBV5-4 and TRBJ2-3; D possibly corresponds to TRBD1 (5 bases). The CDR3 has 14 residues. V lost 4 bases to trimming and J lost 1 base, with 10 bases between them. Germline-derived CDR1 and CDR2 are SGHNT and YYREEE (reference sequence). The CDR3 coding sequence is TGTGCCAGCAGCACTTTAGGGGGCACAGATACGCAGTATTTT. Protein sequence: CASSTLGGTDTQYF.

The chain links TRBV4-3 to TRBJ1-4; D ambiguous. The V gene's germline CDR1 is LGHNA and CDR2 YSLEER. This CDR3 is built from 13 residues. Trimming took 1 base from V and 12 from J, leaving 12 bases between them. The CDR3 DNA sequence: TGCGCCAGCAGCCAAGTTCCAGGTTGGGAACTGTTTTTT. It encodes CASSQVPGWELFF.

V and J are TRBV28 and TRBJ1-5; D unresolved. Germline-derived CDR1 and CDR2 are MDHEN and SYDVKM. The CDR3 is 14 amino acids. V was pared by 3 bases and J by 2 bases, with 8 bases between. CDR3 protein: CASSFDRGNQPQHF. The CDR3 bases are TGTGCCAGCAGTTTCGACCGCGGCAATCAGCCCCAGCATTTT.

The rearrangement uses TRBV7-9 and TRBJ2-7, with D possibly matching TRBD2 (5 bases). The CDR3 has 13 residues. Germline lookup yields CDR1 SEHNR and CDR2 FQNEAQ (reference sequence). Trimming shortened V by 5 bases and J by 6 bases, and 14 bases separated the two germline ends. The CDR3 is CASSPSLSGEQYF. In nucleotides, the CDR3 is TGTGCCAGCAGCCCATCCCTGAGCGGCGAGCAGTACTTC.

The rearrangement uses TRBV27 and TRBJ1-2; 9 bases are a match to TRBD1. The CDR3 loop spans 20 amino acids. Germline V gene sequence: CDR1 MNHEY, CDR2 SMNVEV (reference sequence). Trimming took 4 bases from V and 8 from J; bases not matched to a gene: 26. CDR3 in DNA: TGTGCCAGCAGTTCCTTGCCCCCTCAACGGGACAGGGATGGTATGGGAGGCTACACCTTC. It is translated as CASSSLPPQRDRDGMGGYTF.

V is TRBV4-1 and J is TRBJ1-2; TRBD1 might be the D (6 bases). Trimming shortened V by 4 bases and J by 6 bases, and 18 bases separated the two germline ends. The V gene's germline CDR1 is MGHRA and CDR2 YSYEKL. There are 15 residues in the CDR3. The CDR3 here is CASSRLGARGNGYTF. CDR3 nucleotides: TGCGCCAGCAGCCGCCTTGGGGCCAGGGGCAATGGCTACACCTTC.

The CDR3 DNA reads as TGTGCCAGCGACTTCGGCAGCAATCAGCCCCAGCATTTT. It specifies CASDFGSNQPQHF. This chain links TRBV6-6 with TRBJ1-5; D is unclear. The germline V gene has CDR1 MNHNY and CDR2 SVGAGI (reference sequence). The germline V and J ends were trimmed by 8 bases and 1 base, with 9 bases remaining between them. The CDR3 length is 13 residues.